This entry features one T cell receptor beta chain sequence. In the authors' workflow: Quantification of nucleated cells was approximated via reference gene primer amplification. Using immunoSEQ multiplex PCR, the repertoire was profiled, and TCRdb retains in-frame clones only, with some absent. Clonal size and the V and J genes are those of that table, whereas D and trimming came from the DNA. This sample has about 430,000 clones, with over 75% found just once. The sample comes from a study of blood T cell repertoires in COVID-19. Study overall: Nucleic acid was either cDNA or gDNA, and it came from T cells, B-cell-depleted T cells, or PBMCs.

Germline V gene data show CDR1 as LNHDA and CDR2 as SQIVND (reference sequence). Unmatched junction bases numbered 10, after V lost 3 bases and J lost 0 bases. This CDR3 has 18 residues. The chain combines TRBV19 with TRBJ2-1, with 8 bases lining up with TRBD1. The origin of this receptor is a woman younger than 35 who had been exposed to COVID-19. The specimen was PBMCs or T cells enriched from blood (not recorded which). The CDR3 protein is CASSIGRGQLFSYNEQFF. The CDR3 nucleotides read TGTGCCAGTAGTATCGGCAGGGGGCAGCTTTTCTCCTACAATGAGCAGTTCTTC. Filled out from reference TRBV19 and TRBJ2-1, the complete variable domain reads DGGITQSPKYLFRKEGQNVTLSCEQNLNHDAMYWYRQDPGQGLRLIYYSQIVNDFQKGDIAEGYSVSREKKESFPLTVTSAQKNPTAFYLCASSIGRGQLFSYNEQFFGPGTRLTVL.